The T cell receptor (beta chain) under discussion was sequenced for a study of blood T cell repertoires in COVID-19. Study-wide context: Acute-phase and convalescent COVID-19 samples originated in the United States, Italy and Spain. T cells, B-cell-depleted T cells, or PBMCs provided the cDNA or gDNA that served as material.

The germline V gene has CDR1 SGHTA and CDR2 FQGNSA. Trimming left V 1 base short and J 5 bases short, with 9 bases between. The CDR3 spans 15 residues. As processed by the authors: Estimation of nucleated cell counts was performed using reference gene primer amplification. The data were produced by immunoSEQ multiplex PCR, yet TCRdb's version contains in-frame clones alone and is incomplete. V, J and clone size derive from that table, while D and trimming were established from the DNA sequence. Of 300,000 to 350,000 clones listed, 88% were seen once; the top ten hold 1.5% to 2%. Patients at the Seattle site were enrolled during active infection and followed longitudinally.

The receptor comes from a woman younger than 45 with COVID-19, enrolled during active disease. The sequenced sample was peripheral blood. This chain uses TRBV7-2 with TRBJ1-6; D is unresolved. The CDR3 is CASSLGPGDNSPLHF. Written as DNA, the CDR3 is TGTGCCAGCAGCTTAGGCCCCGGAGATAATTCACCCCTCCACTTT.